This T cell receptor (beta chain) was documented in a study of circulating and synovial CD4+ cells in juvenile arthritis. As regards this clone: Its matching antigen is unknown.

Libraries were prepared by immunoSEQ multiplex PCR; TCRdb keeps only in-frame clonotypes and omits some of them. This sample carries some 33,000 clones, approximately 96% of them seen once, and the ten largest clones take around 0.67%. Sequenced samples came from active juvenile idiopathic arthritis patients. General observations from the study: T cell genome counts differed by at least an order of magnitude between CPL and CD4 samples. Bulk blood CD4 repertoires were more diverse than these.

The origin of this receptor is a human donor with juvenile idiopathic arthritis. The sequenced material came from CD4+ T cells from blood.

This CDR3 is CASRTSSNNEQFF. The CDR3 DNA sequence: TGTGCCAGCAGGACTAGCAGCAACAATGAGCAGTTCTTC. This chain links TRBV5-4 with TRBJ2-1; 7 nucleotides align to TRBD2. Germline lookup yields CDR1 SGHNT and CDR2 YYREEE (reference sequence). The junction had 4 bases not matched to a gene; V was cut back by 5 bases and J by 5 bases. This CDR3 is 13 amino acids long.